These T cell receptor beta chains were read from a single sample in a study of T cell changes during pregnancy in multiple sclerosis. Generated by immunoSEQ multiplex PCR, the TCRdb table keeps only in-frame clones and is missing some. The data contain under 70,000 clones, around nine tenths of them singletons. The sample in question was CD4+ T cells from peripheral blood mononuclear cells, obtained after pregnancy. The receptors come from a female donor with multiple sclerosis, enrolled in a pregnancy study. Each CDR3 is given with its conserved first and last residue. The D gene is left open where the match is weak. A row's size may be missing; if present it is once, few, many or a size class.

-	12	-	TRBV19	TRBJ2-2	CASSIGPGELFF	TGTGCCAGTAGTATCGGTCCCGGGGAGCTGTTTTTT
-	15	-	TRBV15	TRBJ1-2	CATSRVAASNYGYTF	TGTGCCACCAGCAGAGTCGCAGCGTCTAACTATGGCTACACCTTC
-	10	-	TRBV28	TRBJ1-5	CASGFLSQHF	TGTGCCAGCGGCTTCCTCTCCCAGCATTTT
TRBD1	15	-	TRBV28	TRBJ1-4	CASSFATGGNEKLFF	TGTGCCAGCAGTTTCGCGACAGGGGGGAATGAAAAACTGTTTTTT
TRBD2	16	-	TRBV2	TRBJ2-3	CASSEFASGATDTQYF	TGTGCCAGCAGTGAATTTGCTAGCGGGGCCACAGATACGCAGTATTTT
TRBD1	14	-	TRBV6-6	TRBJ1-5	CASSYGQGGQPQHF	TGTGCCAGCAGTTACGGACAGGGCGGTCAGCCCCAGCATTTT
-	16	-	TRBV9	TRBJ2-2	CASSVRPTANTGELFF	TGTGCCAGCAGCGTACGCCCGACAGCGAACACCGGGGAGCTGTTTTTT
-	15	-	TRBV6-5	TRBJ2-7	CASSPRGAKTYEQYF	TGTGCCAGCAGCCCTCGGGGGGCAAAAACCTACGAGCAGTACTTC
-	14	-	TRBV30	TRBJ2-5	CAWKRGRAWETQYF	TGTGCCTGGAAGAGGGGGAGGGCCTGGGAGACCCAGTACTTC
TRBD1	15	-	TRBV5-1	TRBJ2-1	CASSSSGGVGNEQFF	TGCGCCAGCAGCTCGTCAGGGGGCGTGGGGAATGAGCAGTTCTTC
TRBD1	14	-	TRBV6-1	TRBJ2-7	CASNEAGGPYEQYF	TGTGCCAGCAACGAGGCAGGGGGTCCCTACGAGCAGTACTTC
-	13	-	TRBV6-4	TRBJ1-5	CASSEQGNQPQHF	TGTGCCAGCAGTGAACAGGGCAATCAGCCCCAGCATTTT
-	16	-	TRBV7-9	TRBJ2-3	CASSLTSPRGTDTQYF	TGTGCCAGCAGCTTAACTTCCCCCAGGGGCACAGATACGCAGTATTTT
TRBD1	15	-	TRBV19	TRBJ1-5	CASSMGGQGNQPQHF	TGTGCCAGTAGTATGGGGGGACAGGGGAATCAGCCCCAGCATTTT
TRBD1	15	-	TRBV5-4	TRBJ2-3	CASSPGQGFTDTQYF	TGTGCCAGCAGTCCCGGACAGGGGTTTACAGATACGCAGTATTTT
-	13	-	TRBV28	TRBJ1-2	CASSLGRHNGYTF	TGTGCCAGCAGTTTAGGGCGACACAATGGCTACACCTTC
-	15	-	TRBV5-1	TRBJ2-2	CASSFPGGYTGELFF	TGCGCCAGCAGCTTCCCCGGCGGTTACACCGGGGAGCTGTTTTTT
-	17	-	TRBV30	TRBJ1-5	CAWSVGVGEVSNQPQHF	TGTGCCTGGAGTGTAGGTGTCGGGGAGGTTAGCAATCAGCCCCAGCATTTT
-	16	-	TRBV6-4	TRBJ2-2	CASSWGGPSNTGELFF	TGTGCCAGCAGTTGGGGGGGCCCCTCGAACACCGGGGAGCTGTTTTTT
-	16	-	TRBV5-5	TRBJ2-7	CASSSLRYSWTYEQYF	TGTGCCAGCAGCTCCCTTAGGTACAGCTGGACCTACGAGCAGTACTTC
-	14	-	TRBV27	TRBJ1-5	CASSKRQNDQPQHF	TGTGCCAGCAGTAAACGACAGAACGATCAGCCCCAGCATTTT
-	16	-	TRBV2	TRBJ1-4	CASSEAPPDTPAVLFF	TGTGCCAGCAGTGAAGCCCCCCCTGATACACCCGCAGTACTGTTTTTT
TRBD2	16	-	TRBV4-2	TRBJ2-1	CASSPLGAGGHNEQFF	TGTGCCAGCAGCCCTCTGGGAGCGGGGGGCCACAATGAGCAGTTCTTC
-	18	-	TRBV28	TRBJ1-1	CASTLASHPGALNTEAFF	TGTGCCAGCACTTTAGCGTCCCATCCTGGGGCTCTGAACACTGAAGCTTTCTTT
-	13	-	TRBV27	TRBJ2-1	CASRGPGYNEQFF	TGTGCCAGCAGGGGGCCTGGCTACAATGAGCAGTTCTTC
TRBD1	15	-	TRBV5-1	TRBJ2-5	CASSLDGTAQETQYF	TGCGCCAGCAGCTTGGACGGGACAGCTCAAGAGACCCAGTACTTC
-	13	-	TRBV2	TRBJ2-1	CASTFVRDNEQFF	TGTGCCAGCACGTTCGTCCGGGACAATGAGCAGTTCTTC
-	15	-	TRBV19	TRBJ2-7	CASSMGRDRSYEQYF	TGTGCCAGTAGTATGGGCCGAGACAGATCCTACGAGCAGTACTTC
-	13	-	TRBV7-3	TRBJ2-7	CASSLNRQYEQYF	TGTGCCAGCAGCTTAAACAGACAATACGAGCAGTACTTC
TRBD1	17	-	TRBV7-8	TRBJ1-2	CASSLLPQGQFNYGYTF	TGTGCCAGCAGCTTACTCCCCCAGGGACAGTTCAACTATGGCTACACCTTC
TRBD2	12	-	TRBV6-5	TRBJ2-3	CASAGGADTQYF	TGTGCCAGCGCGGGGGGAGCAGATACGCAGTATTTT
-	14	-	TRBV7-3	TRBJ2-3	CASSWGRETDTQYF	TGTGCCAGCAGCTGGGGCAGAGAAACAGATACGCAGTATTTT
TRBD1	13	-	TRBV29-1	TRBJ1-5	CSGGQGKGQPQHF	TGCAGCGGGGGACAGGGTAAGGGACAGCCCCAGCATTTT
TRBD2	16	-	TRBV18	TRBJ2-7	CASSPDLGGGPYEQYF	TGTGCCAGCTCACCGGACCTGGGGGGAGGGCCCTACGAGCAGTACTTC
-	16	-	TRBV5-4	TRBJ2-2	CASSDREGGNTGELFF	TGTGCCAGCAGCGATAGGGAAGGGGGGAACACCGGGGAGCTGTTTTTT
TRBD1	14	-	TRBV5-6	TRBJ2-5	CASSGRTGKETQYF	TGTGCCAGCAGCGGCAGGACAGGGAAGGAGACCCAGTACTTC
TRBD2	15	-	TRBV6-1	TRBJ2-3	CASSVSGTLGDTQYF	TGTGCCAGCAGTGTGAGCGGGACCCTCGGAGATACGCAGTATTTT
TRBD1	13	-	TRBV5-1	TRBJ1-2	CASSFRQGDGYTF	TGCGCCAGCAGCTTTCGACAGGGGGATGGCTACACCTTC
-	17	-	TRBV10-3	TRBJ2-1	CAISGTVTSRNYNEQFF	TGTGCCATCAGTGGGACCGTAACTAGCCGTAACTACAATGAGCAGTTCTTC
-	19	-	TRBV4-1	TRBJ2-2	CASSQLPTESVSNTGELFF	TGCGCCAGCAGCCAATTGCCGACAGAGTCCGTTTCGAACACCGGGGAGCTGTTTTTT
TRBD1	13	few	TRBV30	TRBJ1-1	CAWSLTGITEAFF	TGTGCCTGGAGCTTGACAGGGATCACTGAAGCTTTCTTT
-	17	-	TRBV5-1	TRBJ2-6	CASRKDRSSSGANVLTF	TGCGCCAGCAGAAAGGACAGATCCTCCTCTGGGGCCAACGTCCTGACTTTC
-	15	-	TRBV15	TRBJ2-7	CATSRDHQGTYEQYF	TGTGCCACCAGCAGAGACCATCAGGGCACCTACGAGCAGTACTTC
-	15	-	TRBV11-2	TRBJ2-5	CASSANRGNGKTQYF	TGTGCCAGCAGCGCGAACCGAGGCAACGGGAAGACCCAGTACTTC
-	15	-	TRBV19	TRBJ1-4	CASSIGRRAGEKLFF	TGTGCCAGTAGTATAGGTCGCAGGGCAGGGGAAAAACTGTTTTTT
-	14	-	TRBV19	TRBJ2-5	CASSMRAGPETQYF	TGTGCCAGTAGTATGAGGGCGGGGCCAGAGACCCAGTACTTC
-	14	-	TRBV18	TRBJ1-1	CASSPGHSGTEAFF	TGTGCCAGCTCACCGGGACACTCGGGGACTGAAGCTTTCTTT
-	13	once	TRBV7-3	TRBJ1-3	CASSREQGNTIYF	TGTGCCAGCAGCCGAGAACAGGGAAACACCATATATTTT
-	14	-	TRBV5-8	TRBJ2-1	CASSTTLGYNEQFF	TGTGCCAGCAGCACTACGCTAGGCTACAATGAGCAGTTCTTC
-	13	-	TRBV28	TRBJ1-2	CASSFSGTTGYTF	TGTGCCAGCAGTTTCTCCGGGACAACTGGCTACACCTTC